Below, one T cell receptor beta chain is given with its context. Its antigen remains unidentified. The sample comes from a study of molecular identifiers for immune sequencing clone quantification. Findings and caveats of the study: Whereas naive cells kept under 1% of molecules in clones above 20 RNA copies, such clones held over 97% in effectors.

The CDR3 spans 15 residues. The V gene's germline CDR1 is SGHDT and CDR2 YYEEEE. J was trimmed by 2 bases and V by 4 bases; bases with no gene match: 4. Preparation of the bulk TCR libraries relied on previously described methods and listed TCR primers. TCRdb recomputed calls from the PCR reads with MiXCR, one row per CDR3 protein. The sample yields 50,000 to 65,000 distinct CDR3 sequences, 25% seen once. Sequencing was carried out using naive CD8+ T cells from blood, with Jurkat cell RNA spiked in. As for subset: FACS-sorted CD8+CD4-CCR7+CD45RA+ naive T cells. The source is a human donor in good health. Some libraries in this study had Jurkat cell RNA spiked in. This chain joins TRBV5-6 and TRBJ2-5, with 11 bases that match TRBD2. CDR3 region: CASSPGLADQETQYF. CDR3 nucleotides: TGTGCCAGCAGCCCGGGACTAGCGGATCAAGAGACCCAGTACTTC. The complete variable domain, with remaining parts taken from reference TRBV5-6 and TRBJ2-5, reads DAGVTQSPTHLIKTRGQQVTLRCSPKSGHDTVSWYQQALGQGPQFIFQYYEEEERQRGNFPDRFSGHQFPNYSSELNVNALLLGDSALYLCASSPGLADQETQYFGPGTRLLVL.